Described below is a single T cell receptor (beta chain) sequence and its context. Its specificity is not known. This sample is part of a study of shared clonotypes between healthy human individuals. CD45RO-negative, CCR7-selected cells formed the naive CD8 fraction, which excluded terminally differentiated effector memory CD45RA+ cells. Study outcomes and limitations: Non-shared clonotypes had lower generation probabilities than clonotypes shared by all four sorted-subset donors.

The length of the CDR3 is 16 residues. Per germline, CDR1 SGHTA and CDR2 FQGTGA. J was trimmed by 4 bases and V by 5 bases; bases with no gene match: 10. Every subset's genomic DNA went evenly onto several immunoSEQ plates. Clones were sequenced by immunoSEQ multiplex PCR, and TCRdb holds only the in-frame ones, with some missing. The data show around 2.1 million clones, approximately 94% seen once. Sequencing was performed on naive CD8+ T cells from PBMCs. V usage is TRBV7-3 and J usage is TRBJ1-1, with 10 nucleotides matching TRBD1. The origin of this receptor is a man aged 18 to 30 in good health. Some clones in this sample may be carry-over from other donors' samples. CDR3 amino acids: CASSPQTGGLGTEAFF. DNA for the CDR3: TGTGCCAGCAGCCCCCAGACAGGGGGCCTGGGCACTGAAGCTTTCTTT.